This TCR beta chain was captured by sequencing in a study of blood T cell repertoires in COVID-19. As for the study in general: The United States, Italy and Spain provided the acute and convalescent COVID-19 samples.

With 4 bases clipped from V and 4 bases from J, the junction kept 9 bases outside the gene matches. The CDR3 is made up of 16 amino acids. Germline V gene lookup returns CDR1 MNHNS and CDR2 SASEGT. The method was immunoSEQ multiplex PCR; TCRdb's version includes in-frame clones alone and lacks a portion of them. This sample has some 87,000 clones; 92% occur once, and the top ten carry about 6.3%. Input material: peripheral blood. The rearrangement links TRBV6-1 to TRBJ2-5; 10 bases fit TRBD1. This TCR was sampled from an older woman with active COVID-19. The CDR3 DNA follows: TGTGCCAGCAGTGCCGGGACAGGGGTTAGGCCAGAGACCCAGTACTTC. Its translation is CASSAGTGVRPETQYF.